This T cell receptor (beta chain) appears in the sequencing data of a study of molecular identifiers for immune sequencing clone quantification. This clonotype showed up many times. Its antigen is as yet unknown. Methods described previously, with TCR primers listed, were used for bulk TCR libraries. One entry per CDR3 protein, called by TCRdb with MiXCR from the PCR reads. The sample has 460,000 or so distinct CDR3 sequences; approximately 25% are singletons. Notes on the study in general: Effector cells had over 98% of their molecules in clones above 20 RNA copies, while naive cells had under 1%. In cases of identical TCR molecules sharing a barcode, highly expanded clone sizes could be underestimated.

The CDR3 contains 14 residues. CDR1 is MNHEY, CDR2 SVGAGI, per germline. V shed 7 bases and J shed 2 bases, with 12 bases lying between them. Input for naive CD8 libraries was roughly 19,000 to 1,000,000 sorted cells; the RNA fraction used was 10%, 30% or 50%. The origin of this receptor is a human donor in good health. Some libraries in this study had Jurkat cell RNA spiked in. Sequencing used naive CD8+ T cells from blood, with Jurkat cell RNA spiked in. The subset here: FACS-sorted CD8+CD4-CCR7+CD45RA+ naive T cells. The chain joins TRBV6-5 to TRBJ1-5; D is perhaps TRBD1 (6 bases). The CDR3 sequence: CASTRNRGNQPQHF. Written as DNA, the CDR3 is TGTGCCAGCACCCGCAACAGGGGCAATCAGCCCCAGCATTTT.